One and the same sample provided the 18 T cell receptor beta chains below, sequenced in a study of Ad26.COV2.S vaccination and SARS-CoV-2 variants. TCRdb's table, derived via immunoSEQ multiplex PCR, lists solely in-frame clones and lacks some. The data show some 320,000 clones, 70% to 90% seen once. The sample's treatment: approximately 18 received Ad26.COV2.S at low or high dose, single or two shots; about 5 received placebo; per-sample allocation not given. It was on day 63 after the first vaccine or placebo injection that samples were taken. Sequenced here: peripheral blood, sampled in a trial of Ad26.COV2.S vaccine versus placebo. These receptors were collected from a person aged 18-65 years who received the Ad26.COV2.S COVID-19 vaccine or a placebo.

This chain links TRBV12-3 or TRBV12-4 with TRBJ2-2; possibly TRBD1 for D (5 bases). The CDR3 contains 13 residues. Trimming took off 2 bases at V and 7 bases at J, with 8 bases between the two ends. The CDR3: CASSLNQGGELFF. The CDR3 DNA reads as TGTGCCAGCAGTTTAAATCAGGGCGGGGAGCTGTTTTTT.

The chain employs TRBV2 and TRBJ1-1; 10 bases line up with TRBD1. With 3 bases clipped from V and 5 bases from J, the junction kept 3 bases outside the gene matches. CDR1 is SNHLY and CDR2 is FYNNEI in the germline V gene. The CDR3 length is 14 residues. CDR3 sequence reads: CASSDGTGDTEAFF. In nucleotides, the CDR3 is TGTGCCAGCAGTGATGGGACAGGGGATACTGAAGCTTTCTTT.

The chain joins TRBV24-1 to TRBJ1-1; D is ambiguous. Per germline, CDR1 KGHDR and CDR2 SFDVKD. The CDR3 covers 14 residues. Trimming cost V 4 bases and J 4 bases, with 12 bases left between them. As DNA, the CDR3 is TGTGCCACCAGTGACCCCACGCGGAGCACTGAAGCTTTCTTT. Residues: CATSDPTRSTEAFF.

The rearrangement links TRBV9 to TRBJ1-2, with a weak D call TRBD1 (5 bases). CDR3 length: 12 residues. V lost 4 bases, J lost 6 bases, and 10 bases lay in between. Germline CDR1 and CDR2: SGDLS and YYNGEE. The DNA for the CDR3 is TGTGCCAGCAGCTCACAGGAGCATGGCTACACCTTC. Protein: CASSSQEHGYTF.

J is TRBJ2-6 and V is TRBV7-3; D perhaps matches TRBD1 (5 bases). This CDR3 is 13 amino acids long. Per germline, CDR1 SGHTA and CDR2 FQGTGA. Trimming removed 5 bases from V and 10 bases from J, with 12 bases in between. Written as DNA, the CDR3 is TGTGCCAGCAGCCCCCCCCCAGGGAACGTCCTGACTTTC. Protein: CASSPPPGNVLTF. The entire variable domain, with the rest obtained from reference TRBV7-3 and TRBJ2-6, is as follows: GAGVSQTPSNKVTEKGKYVELRCDPISGHTALYWYRQSLGQGPEFLIYFQGTGAADDSGLPNDRFFAVRPEGSVSTLKIQRTERGDSAVYLCASSPPPGNVLTFGAGSRLTVL.

This clone has just one count. Germline and junction disagree at one end, which may indicate a read error. This chain joins TRBV5-6 and TRBJ1-2; D remains unclear. CDR1 SGHDT and CDR2 YYEEEE come from the germline V gene. CDR3 length: 14 amino acids. The CDR3 spells CASSLGGLSYGYTF. The CDR3 DNA follows: TGTGCCAGCAGTTTGGGTGGGCTCTCTTATGGCTACACCTTC.

The rearrangement links TRBV19 to TRBJ1-1, with 8 bases aligning to TRBD1. V shed 4 bases and J 1 base; nucleotides not matched to a gene: 14. This CDR3 contains 18 residues. Germline V lookup: CDR1 LNHDA, CDR2 SQIVND (reference sequence). In nucleotides, the CDR3 is TGTGCCAGTAGTACCTCAATTGGGACAGGAACAAAGAACACTGAAGCTTTCTTT. Translated: CASSTSIGTGTKNTEAFF.

The genes are TRBV7-9 and TRBJ2-2; possibly TRBD2 for D (5 bases). The CDR3 is made up of 15 amino acids. V gave up 4 bases and J gave up 4 bases, with 13 bases separating them. The V gene's germline CDR1 is SEHNR and CDR2 FQNEAQ (reference sequence). The CDR3 protein is CASSSTTGSTGELFF. CDR3 nucleotide sequence: TGTGCCAGCAGCTCTACCACGGGGAGCACCGGGGAGCTGTTTTTT.

This chain joins TRBV11-3 and TRBJ2-7; D remains ambiguous. Germline V gives CDR1 SGHNT, CDR2 YENEEA. V was cut by 1 base and J by 4 bases, with 8 bases left in between. This CDR3 comprises 13 residues. The CDR3 bases are TGTGCCAGCAGCTTAGCGGTGCGGTACGAGCAGTACTTC. It yields the protein CASSLAVRYEQYF.

This rearrangement joins TRBV4-2 to TRBJ2-1, with TRBD2 as a possible D gene (6 bases). CDR1 and CDR2 (germline): LGHNA, YNFKEQ. V lost 1 base and J lost 0, with 13 bases in between. CDR3 size: 17 residues. Here the CDR3 DNA reads TGTGCCAGCAGCCAAGTTGGGACTCCGAGCTCCTACAATGAGCAGTTCTTC. As protein: CASSQVGTPSSYNEQFF.

This rearrangement joins TRBV4-2 to TRBJ2-1; TRBD2 agrees at 7 bases. The junction had 6 bases not matched to a gene; V was cut back by 3 bases and J by 7 bases. CDR3 length equals 14 residues. The V gene's germline CDR1 is LGHNA and CDR2 YNFKEQ. CDR3: CASSHDPGGNEQFF. The CDR3 region has the DNA TGTGCCAGCAGCCATGATCCCGGGGGGAATGAGCAGTTCTTC.

The chain combines TRBV28 with TRBJ1-2; 8 bases fit TRBD1. Per the germline V gene, CDR1 is MDHEN and CDR2 is SYDVKM. The V segment lost 3 bases and the J segment 2 bases; nucleotides outside the gene matches: 8. CDR3 length: 16 residues. Here the CDR3 DNA reads TGTGCCAGCAGTTTGAGTCCAGGGGGCACCAACTATGGCTACACCTTC. Translated, it gives CASSLSPGGTNYGYTF.

The rearrangement uses TRBV4-1 and TRBJ1-5, with 7 positions matching TRBD1. The CDR3 is 15 amino acids. With V trimmed by 1 base and J by 4 bases, 4 bases remained unmatched. Germline assignment: CDR1 MGHRA and CDR2 YSYEKL. This CDR3 reads CASSQGYRGNQPQHF. DNA of the CDR3: TGCGCCAGCAGCCAAGGATACAGGGGAAATCAGCCCCAGCATTTT.

This chain joins TRBV7-6 and TRBJ2-2; D not certain. This CDR3 spans 19 amino acids. V lost 2 bases to trimming and J lost 3 bases, with 22 bases between them. The germline V gene has CDR1 SGHVS and CDR2 FNYEAQ. The CDR3 sequence is CASSLLVRQVPNYTGELFF. CDR3 DNA sequence: TGTGCCAGCAGCTTATTGGTCAGGCAGGTCCCCAACTACACCGGGGAGCTGTTTTTT.

The rearrangement uses TRBV27 and TRBJ2-1, with a weak D call TRBD2 (6 bases). Trimming cost V 5 bases and J 10 bases, with 24 bases left between them. Germline CDR1 reads MNHEY; CDR2 reads SMNVEV (reference sequence). The CDR3 has 16 residues. This CDR3 is CASSEGSGDWTPEQFF. CDR3 nucleotide sequence: TGTGCCAGCAGTGAGGGGAGTGGGGACTGGACACCCGAGCAGTTCTTC.

V usage is TRBV7-3 and J usage is TRBJ2-1, with 7 nucleotides matching TRBD1. The J segment lost 7 bases and the V segment lost 4 bases, leaving 10 bases of the junction unmatched. The germline CDR1 and CDR2 sequences are SGHTA and FQGTGA. This CDR3 is 15 amino acids long. CDR3 sequence (DNA): TGTGCCAGCAGCTCGAACAGGGGCCTGAGGAATGAGCAGTTCTTC. Its protein product is CASSSNRGLRNEQFF. Complete variable domain (other parts from reference TRBV7-3 and TRBJ2-1): GAGVSQTPSNKVTEKGKYVELRCDPISGHTALYWYRQSLGQGPEFLIYFQGTGAADDSGLPNDRFFAVRPEGSVSTLKIQRTERGDSAVYLCASSSNRGLRNEQFFGPGTRLTVL.

The V and J genes are TRBV6-5 and TRBJ1-2, with 7 bases matching TRBD1. This CDR3 spans 15 amino acids. The germline gives CDR1 MNHEY, CDR2 SVGAGI. The J segment lost 6 bases and the V segment lost 6 bases, leaving 13 bases of the junction unmatched. The CDR3 sequence is CASRRQGNGYHGYTF. For the CDR3, the DNA is TGTGCCAGCAGAAGACAGGGTAATGGGTATCATGGCTACACCTTC.

This clone was observed a single time. The chain employs TRBV20-1 and TRBJ1-1, with D perhaps matching TRBD1 (6 bases). Trimming took off 6 bases at V and 12 bases at J, with 17 bases between the two ends. Germline V gene data show CDR1 as DFQATT and CDR2 as SNEGSKA (reference sequence). The CDR3 length is 11 residues. Written as DNA, the CDR3 is TGCAGTGCAGAGGGGGGGAGGAGGACTTTCTTT. It yields the protein CSAEGGRRTFF.